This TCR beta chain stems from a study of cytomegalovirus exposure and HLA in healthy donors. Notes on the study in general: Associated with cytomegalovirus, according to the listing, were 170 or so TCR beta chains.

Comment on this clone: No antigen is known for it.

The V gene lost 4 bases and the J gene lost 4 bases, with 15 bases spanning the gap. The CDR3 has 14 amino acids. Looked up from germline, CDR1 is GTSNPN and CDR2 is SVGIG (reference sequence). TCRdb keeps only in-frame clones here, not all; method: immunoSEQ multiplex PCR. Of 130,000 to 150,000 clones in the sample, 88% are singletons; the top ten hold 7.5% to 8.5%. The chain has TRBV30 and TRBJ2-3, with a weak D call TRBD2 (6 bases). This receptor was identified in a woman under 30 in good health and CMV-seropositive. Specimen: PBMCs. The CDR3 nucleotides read TGTGCCTGGACGGTCGGGGGTGTTTCAGATACGCAGTATTTT. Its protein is CAWTVGGVSDTQYF. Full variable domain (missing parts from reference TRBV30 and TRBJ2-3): SQTIHQWPATLVQPVGSPLSLECTVEGTSNPNLYWYRQAAGRGLQLLFYSVGIGQISSEVPQNLSASRPQDRQFILSSKKLLLSDSGFYLCAWTVGGVSDTQYFGPGTRLTVL.